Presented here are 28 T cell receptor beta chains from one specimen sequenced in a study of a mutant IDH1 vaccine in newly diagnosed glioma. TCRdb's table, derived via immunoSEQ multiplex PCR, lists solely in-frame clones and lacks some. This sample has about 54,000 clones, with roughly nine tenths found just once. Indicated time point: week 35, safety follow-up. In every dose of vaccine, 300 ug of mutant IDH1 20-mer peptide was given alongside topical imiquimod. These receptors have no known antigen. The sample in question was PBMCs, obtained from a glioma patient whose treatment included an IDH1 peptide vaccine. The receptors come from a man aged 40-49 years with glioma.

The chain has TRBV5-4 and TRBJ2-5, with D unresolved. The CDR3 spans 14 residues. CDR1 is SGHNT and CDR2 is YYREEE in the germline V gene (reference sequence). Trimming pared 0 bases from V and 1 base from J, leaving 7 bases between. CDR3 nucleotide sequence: TGTGCCAGCAGCTTGGGTGGCGGCCAAGAGACCCAGTACTTC. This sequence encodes CASSLGGGQETQYF.

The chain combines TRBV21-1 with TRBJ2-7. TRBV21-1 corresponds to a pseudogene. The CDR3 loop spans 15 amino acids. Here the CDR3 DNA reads TGTGCCAGCAGCATCCCCCGAGGGGTGACGTACGAGCAGTACTTC. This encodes CASSIPRGVTYEQYF.

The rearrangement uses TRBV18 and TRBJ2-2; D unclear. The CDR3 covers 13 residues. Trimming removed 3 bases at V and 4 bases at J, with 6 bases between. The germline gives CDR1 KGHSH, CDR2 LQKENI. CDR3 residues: CASSPPFTGELFF. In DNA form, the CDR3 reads TGTGCCAGCTCACCCCCATTCACCGGGGAGCTGTTTTTT.

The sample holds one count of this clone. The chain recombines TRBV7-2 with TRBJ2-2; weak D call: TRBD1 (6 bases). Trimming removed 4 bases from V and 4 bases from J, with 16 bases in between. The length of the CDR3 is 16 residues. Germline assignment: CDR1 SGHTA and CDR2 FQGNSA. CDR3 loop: CASSSSGTRGTGELFF. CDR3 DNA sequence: TGTGCCAGCAGCTCCTCCGGGACAAGGGGCACCGGGGAGCTGTTTTTT.

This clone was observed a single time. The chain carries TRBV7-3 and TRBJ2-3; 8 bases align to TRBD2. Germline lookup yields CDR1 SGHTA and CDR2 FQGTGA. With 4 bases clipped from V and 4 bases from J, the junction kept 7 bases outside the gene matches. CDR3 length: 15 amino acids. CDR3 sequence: CASSSGGGVADTQYF. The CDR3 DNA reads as TGTGCCAGCAGCTCGGGGGGGGGAGTGGCAGATACGCAGTATTTT.

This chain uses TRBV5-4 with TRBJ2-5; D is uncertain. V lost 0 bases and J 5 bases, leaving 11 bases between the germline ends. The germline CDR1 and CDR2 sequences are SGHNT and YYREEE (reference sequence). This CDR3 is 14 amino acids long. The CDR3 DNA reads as TGTGCCAGCAGCTTGGAAGCTAGTAGTGAGACCCAGTACTTC. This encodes CASSLEASSETQYF. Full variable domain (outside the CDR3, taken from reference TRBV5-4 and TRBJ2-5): ETGVTQSPTHLIKTRGQQVTLRCSSQSGHNTVSWYQQALGQGPQFIFQYYREEENGRGNFPPRFSGLQFPNYSSELNVNALELDDSALYLCASSLEASSETQYFGPGTRLLVL.

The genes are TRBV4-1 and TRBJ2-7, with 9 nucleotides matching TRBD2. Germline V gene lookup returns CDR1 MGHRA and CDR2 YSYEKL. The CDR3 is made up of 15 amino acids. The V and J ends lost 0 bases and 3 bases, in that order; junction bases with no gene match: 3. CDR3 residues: CASSQDRLAVYEQYF. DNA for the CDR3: TGCGCCAGCAGCCAAGATCGACTAGCGGTCTACGAGCAGTACTTC.

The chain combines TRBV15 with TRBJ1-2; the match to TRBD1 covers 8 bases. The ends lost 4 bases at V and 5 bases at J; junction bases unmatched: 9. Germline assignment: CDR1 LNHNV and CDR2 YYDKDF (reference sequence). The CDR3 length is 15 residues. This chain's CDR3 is CATSTRTGGWYGYTF. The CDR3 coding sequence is TGTGCCACCAGCACCCGTACAGGGGGATGGTATGGCTACACCTTC.

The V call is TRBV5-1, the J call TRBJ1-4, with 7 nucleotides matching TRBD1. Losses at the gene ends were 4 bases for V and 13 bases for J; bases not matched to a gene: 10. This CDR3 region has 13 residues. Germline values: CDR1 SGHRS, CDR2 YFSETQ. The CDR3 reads CASSRFTGEGLFF. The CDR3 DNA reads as TGCGCCAGCAGCAGATTTACAGGGGAGGGACTGTTTTTT.

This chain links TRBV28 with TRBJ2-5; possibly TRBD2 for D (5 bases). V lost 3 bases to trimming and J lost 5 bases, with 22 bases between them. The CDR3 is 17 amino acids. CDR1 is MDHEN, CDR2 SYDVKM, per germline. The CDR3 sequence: CASSLGPWQLEEETQYF. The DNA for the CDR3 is TGTGCCAGCAGTTTGGGTCCATGGCAACTAGAGGAGGAGACCCAGTACTTC.

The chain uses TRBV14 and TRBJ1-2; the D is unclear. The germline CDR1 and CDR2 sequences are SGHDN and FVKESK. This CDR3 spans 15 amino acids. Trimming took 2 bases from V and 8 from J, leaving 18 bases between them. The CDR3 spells CASSQFELGVGGYTF. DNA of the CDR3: TGTGCCAGCAGCCAATTTGAACTCGGGGTCGGGGGCTACACCTTC.

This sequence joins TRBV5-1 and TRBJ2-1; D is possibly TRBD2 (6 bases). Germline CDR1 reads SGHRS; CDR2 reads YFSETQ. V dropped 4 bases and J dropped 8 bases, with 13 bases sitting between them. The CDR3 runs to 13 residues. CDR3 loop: CASSRTSSYEQFF. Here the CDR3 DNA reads TGCGCCAGCAGCCGAACTAGCAGCTATGAGCAGTTCTTC.

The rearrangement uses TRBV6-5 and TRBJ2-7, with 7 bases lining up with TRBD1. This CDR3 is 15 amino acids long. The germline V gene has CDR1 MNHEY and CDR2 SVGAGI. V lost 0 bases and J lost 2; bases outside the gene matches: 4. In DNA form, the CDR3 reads TGTGCCAGCAGTTACTCCAGGACAGGAGCCTACGAGCAGTACTTC. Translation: CASSYSRTGAYEQYF.

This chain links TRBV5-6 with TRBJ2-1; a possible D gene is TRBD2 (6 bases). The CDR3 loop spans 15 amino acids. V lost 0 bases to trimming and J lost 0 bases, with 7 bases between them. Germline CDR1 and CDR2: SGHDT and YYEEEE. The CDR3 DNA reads TGTGCCAGCAGCTTGGCGACTAGCTCCTACAATGAGCAGTTCTTC. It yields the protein CASSLATSSYNEQFF.

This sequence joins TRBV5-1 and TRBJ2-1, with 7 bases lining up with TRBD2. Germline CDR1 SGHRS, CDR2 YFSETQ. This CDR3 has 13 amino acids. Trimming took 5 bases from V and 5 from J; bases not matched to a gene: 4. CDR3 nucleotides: TGCGCCAGCAGGGCGGGAGCGGACAATGAGCAGTTCTTC. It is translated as CASRAGADNEQFF.

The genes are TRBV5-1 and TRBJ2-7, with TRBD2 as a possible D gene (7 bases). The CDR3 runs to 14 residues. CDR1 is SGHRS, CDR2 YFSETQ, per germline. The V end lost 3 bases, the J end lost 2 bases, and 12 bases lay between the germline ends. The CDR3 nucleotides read TGCGCCAGCAGCTGGGGAGGGGGGCCCTACGAGCAGTACTTC. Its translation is CASSWGGGPYEQYF.

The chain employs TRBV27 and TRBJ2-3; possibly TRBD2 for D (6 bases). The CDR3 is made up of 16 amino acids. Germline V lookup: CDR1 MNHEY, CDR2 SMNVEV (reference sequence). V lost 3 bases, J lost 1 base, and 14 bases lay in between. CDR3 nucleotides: TGTGCCAGCAGTTTGTGGGGGAGGTCTGGCACAGATACGCAGTATTTT. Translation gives CASSLWGRSGTDTQYF.

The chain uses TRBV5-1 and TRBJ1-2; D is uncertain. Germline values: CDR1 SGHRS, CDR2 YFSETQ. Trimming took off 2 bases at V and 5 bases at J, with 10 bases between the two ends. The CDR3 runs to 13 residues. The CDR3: CASSFDGNYGYTF. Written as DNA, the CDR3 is TGCGCCAGCAGCTTCGACGGAAATTATGGCTACACCTTC.

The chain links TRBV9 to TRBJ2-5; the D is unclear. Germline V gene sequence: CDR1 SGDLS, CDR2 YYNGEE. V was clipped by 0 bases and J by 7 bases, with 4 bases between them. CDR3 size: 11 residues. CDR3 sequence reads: CASSVGGTQYF. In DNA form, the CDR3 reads TGTGCCAGCAGCGTAGGCGGGACCCAGTACTTC.

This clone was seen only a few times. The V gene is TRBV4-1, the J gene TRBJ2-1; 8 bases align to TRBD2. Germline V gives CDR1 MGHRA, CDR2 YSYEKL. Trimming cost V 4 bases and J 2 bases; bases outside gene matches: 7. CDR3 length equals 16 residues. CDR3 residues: CASSPRTSSTYNEQFF. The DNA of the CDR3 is TGCGCCAGCAGCCCGCGGACTAGCTCTACCTACAATGAGCAGTTCTTC.

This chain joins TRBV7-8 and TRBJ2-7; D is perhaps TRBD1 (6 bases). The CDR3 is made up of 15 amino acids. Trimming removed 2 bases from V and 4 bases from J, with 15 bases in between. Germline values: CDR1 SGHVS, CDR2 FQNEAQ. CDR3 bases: TGTGCCAGCAGCTTAAGGCCCTCCGGACAGTACGAGCAGTACTTC. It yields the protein CASSLRPSGQYEQYF.

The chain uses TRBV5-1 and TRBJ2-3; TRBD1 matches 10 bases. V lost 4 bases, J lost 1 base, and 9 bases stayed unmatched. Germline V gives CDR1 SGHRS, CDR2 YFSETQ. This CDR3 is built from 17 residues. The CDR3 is CASSTGQGFRGTDTQYF. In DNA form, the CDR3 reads TGCGCCAGCAGCACGGGACAGGGGTTTAGAGGCACAGATACGCAGTATTTT.

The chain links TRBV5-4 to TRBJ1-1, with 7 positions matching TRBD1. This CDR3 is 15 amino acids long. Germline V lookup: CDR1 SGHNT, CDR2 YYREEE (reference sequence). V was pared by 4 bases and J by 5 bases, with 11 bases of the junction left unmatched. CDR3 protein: CASSGVTRGQTEAFF. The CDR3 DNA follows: TGTGCCAGCAGCGGAGTGACTAGGGGGCAAACTGAAGCTTTCTTT.

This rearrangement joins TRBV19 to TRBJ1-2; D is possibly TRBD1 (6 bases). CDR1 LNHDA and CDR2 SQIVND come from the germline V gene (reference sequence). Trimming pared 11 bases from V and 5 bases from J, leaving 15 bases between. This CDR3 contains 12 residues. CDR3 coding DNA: TGTGCCTGCCACGGGACACAGTATGGCTACACCTTC. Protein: CACHGTQYGYTF.

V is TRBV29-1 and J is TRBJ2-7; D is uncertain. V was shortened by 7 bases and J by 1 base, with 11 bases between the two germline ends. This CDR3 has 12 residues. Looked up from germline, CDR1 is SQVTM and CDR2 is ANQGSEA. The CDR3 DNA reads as TGCAGCGCGCAAAGGCAGTCCTACGAGCAGTACTTC. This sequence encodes CSAQRQSYEQYF.

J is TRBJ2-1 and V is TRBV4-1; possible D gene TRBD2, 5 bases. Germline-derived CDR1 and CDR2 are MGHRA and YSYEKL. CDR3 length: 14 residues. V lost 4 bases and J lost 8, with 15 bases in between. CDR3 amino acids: CASSREYGFDEQFF. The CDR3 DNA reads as TGCGCCAGCAGCCGGGAGTACGGTTTCGATGAGCAGTTCTTC.

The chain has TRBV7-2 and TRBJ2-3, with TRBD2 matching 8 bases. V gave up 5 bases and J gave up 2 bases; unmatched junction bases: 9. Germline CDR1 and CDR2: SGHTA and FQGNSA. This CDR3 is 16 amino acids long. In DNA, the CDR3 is TGTGCCAGCAGCCCCTTAGCGGGACTAACCACAGATACGCAGTATTTT. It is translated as CASSPLAGLTTDTQYF.

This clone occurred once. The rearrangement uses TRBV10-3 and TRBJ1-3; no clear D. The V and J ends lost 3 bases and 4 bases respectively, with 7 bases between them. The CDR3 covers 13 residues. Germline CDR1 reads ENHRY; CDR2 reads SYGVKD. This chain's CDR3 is CAISDSGGNTIYF. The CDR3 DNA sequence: TGTGCCATCAGTGACAGTGGGGGAAACACCATATATTTT.